This TCR beta chain was captured in a study of blood T cell repertoires in COVID-19. This clone has just a few counts. Profiled with immunoSEQ multiplex PCR; TCRdb holds only in-frame clones, not every one. The sample shows about 180,000 clones, over 80% of them seen only once. This CDR3 spans 17 amino acids. From germline, CDR1 is SEHNR and CDR2 FQNEAQ (reference sequence). Deletions cut 1 base from V and 1 base from J, with 14 bases between. The V and J genes are TRBV7-9 and TRBJ1-5; tentative D call: TRBD1 (5 bases). The sample was peripheral blood. This clonotype originated in a woman in her 70s with COVID-19, enrolled during active disease. The CDR3 region has the DNA TGTGCCAGCAGCTTAGGGTTCGGGGGAGGGAGCAATCAGCCCCAGCATTTT. This sequence encodes CASSLGFGGGSNQPQHF. Using reference TRBV7-9 and TRBJ1-5 for the parts outside the CDR3, the full variable domain is DTGVSQNPRHKITKRGQNVTFRCDPISEHNRLYWYRQTLGQGPEFLTYFQNEAQLEKSRLLSDRFSAERPKGSFSTLEIQRTEQGDSAMYLCASSLGFGGGSNQPQHFGDGTRLSIL.